These T cell receptor beta chains were read from a single sample in a study of CD8 T cells in Susac syndrome. From the immunoSEQ multiplex PCR reads, TCRdb called clonotypes with MiXCR, one entry per CDR3 protein. The table has 150,000 to 180,000 distinct CDR3 sequences, roughly 95% seen once. The specimen sequenced was CD4+ T cells from PBMCs. These receptors came from a human donor with Susac syndrome. Both conserved end residues are part of each CDR3. Size values are once, few and many counts, or a class for expanded clones, and some rows have none.

CDR3aa | abundance | j_gene | v_gene
CASSSYPVLAGAGDTQYF | once | TRBJ2-3 | TRBV13
CSVDGTSGAGELFF | - | TRBJ2-2 | TRBV29-1
CASSLGTGDYGYTF | - | TRBJ1-2 | TRBV5-1
CASSHRVTYGYTF | - | TRBJ1-2 | TRBV3-1
CSGGFMNTEAFF | - | TRBJ1-1 | TRBV29-1
CASSLGGLGEQYF | - | TRBJ2-7 | TRBV7-8
CASSMTGEELFF | - | TRBJ1-4 | TRBV5-1
CASSPHSRSAFF | - | TRBJ1-1 | TRBV6-2/TRBV6-3
CSATRDGTQNTEAFF | - | TRBJ1-1 | TRBV20-1
CASSAQRINTEAFF | - | TRBJ1-1 | TRBV7-2
CASSLGTGDNQPQHF | - | TRBJ1-5 | TRBV7-9
CASSLRQGPETQYF | once | TRBJ2-5 | TRBV12-3/TRBV12-4
CASSLRVGQPQHF | - | TRBJ1-5 | TRBV7-2
CSVGGPGANVLTF | - | TRBJ2-6 | TRBV29-1
CASSLVGRGGNQPQHF | once | TRBJ1-5 | TRBV7-8
CSAERDTEAFF | once | TRBJ1-1 | TRBV20-1
CASMVSGGTYNEQFF | - | TRBJ2-1 | TRBV19
CASSPPQGIPYEQYF | - | TRBJ2-7 | TRBV7-8
CASGPNSEAFF | - | TRBJ1-1 | TRBV12-5
CASSARARQGLGDTQYF | - | TRBJ2-3 | TRBV9
CATPGTGIYGYTF | - | TRBJ1-2 | TRBV19
CASPALGTHGYTF | - | TRBJ1-2 | TRBV7-9
CASSYRDSNQCQHF | - | TRBJ1-5 | TRBV5-6
CASSFGQGPYEQYF | - | TRBJ2-7 | TRBV12-3/TRBV12-4
CASRLAEGTQYF | - | TRBJ2-5 | TRBV7-2
CSALDGDETQYF | - | TRBJ2-5 | TRBV20-1
CASSVAGTGGNYGYTF | - | TRBJ1-2 | TRBV9
CASSSWDSNSPLHF | - | TRBJ1-6 | TRBV27
CSAIPPSTGRETQYF | - | TRBJ2-5 | TRBV20-1
CASSRNRERETQYF | - | TRBJ2-5 | TRBV5-4
CASTIARSEAFF | - | TRBJ1-1 | TRBV19
CASSPSRAEEKLFF | - | TRBJ1-4 | TRBV9
CASSEWRGDHEQYF | - | TRBJ2-7 | TRBV25-1
CSARDRPGNGYTF | - | TRBJ1-2 | TRBV20-1
CATSRVRGGSSYNEQFF | - | TRBJ2-1 | TRBV15
CSAPLTPGTTQNTEAFF | - | TRBJ1-1 | TRBV29-1
CASSSHATEAFF | - | TRBJ1-1 | TRBV12-3/TRBV12-4
CASASGDYNEQFF | - | TRBJ2-1 | TRBV9
CAIGYREGTEAFF | - | TRBJ1-1 | TRBV10-3
CASTGSGVPYNEQFF | - | TRBJ2-1 | TRBV4-3
CASSPWGGVGTDTQYF | - | TRBJ2-3 | TRBV7-3
CASSQMRQGLNTEAFF | - | TRBJ1-1 | TRBV5-1
CSAREAGEYEQYF | - | TRBJ2-7 | TRBV20-1
CSVGSGIHEQFF | - | TRBJ2-1 | TRBV29-1
CASSFGGGRNTGELFF | once | TRBJ2-2 | TRBV9
CSVALQVANTQYF | - | TRBJ2-3 | TRBV29-1
CASDSYLGRGGNEKLFF | - | TRBJ1-4 | TRBV23-1
CATSRDRGVLSPEQFF | once | TRBJ2-1 | TRBV15
CASSPVEETQYF | few | TRBJ2-5 | TRBV18
CASSVDRVSTDTQYF | - | TRBJ2-3 | TRBV7-2
CASSAVGGGYGYTF | - | TRBJ1-2 | TRBV5-1
CAISERGPSTDTQYF | - | TRBJ2-3 | TRBV10-3
CASSYVGGTDTQYF | once | TRBJ2-3 | TRBV6-6
CSASPLAGGSTDTQYF | - | TRBJ2-3 | TRBV20-1
CASSFARAGTDTQYF | - | TRBJ2-3 | TRBV27
CASSFSPLAGEQFF | - | TRBJ2-1 | TRBV9
CSAPDRGTDTQYF | - | TRBJ2-3 | TRBV20-1
CASSSTELNTGELFF | - | TRBJ2-2 | TRBV5-1
CSARGISYEQYF | once | TRBJ2-7 | TRBV20-1